Presented here are 20 T cell receptor beta chains from one specimen sequenced in a study of T cell changes during pregnancy in multiple sclerosis. Produced via immunoSEQ multiplex PCR; TCRdb's table is partial and in-frame only. This table has over 25,000 clones, around nine tenths appearing once. The starting material was CD8+ T cells from peripheral blood mononuclear cells, obtained in the second trimester of pregnancy. The receptor source for this set is a female donor with multiple sclerosis, enrolled in a pregnancy study.

The chain is built from TRBV7-8 and TRBJ1-1, with unresolved D. Between the trimmed V and J ends, which lost 1 base and 0 bases, there was a span of 9 bases. The length of the CDR3 is 15 residues. Germline V gene sequence: CDR1 SGHVS, CDR2 FQNEAQ. CDR3 bases: TGTGCCAGCAGCTTAGGAGTGAAAGTGAACACTGAAGCTTTCTTT. It encodes CASSLGVKVNTEAFF. Variable domain in full (rest from reference TRBV7-8 and TRBJ1-1): GAGVSQSPRYKVAKRGQDVALRCDPISGHVSLFWYQQALGQGPEFLTYFQNEAQLDKSGLPSDRFFAERPEGSVSTLKIQRTQQEDSAVYLCASSLGVKVNTEAFFGQGTRLTVV.

The chain combines TRBV6-1 with TRBJ2-7, with D unclear. Germline-derived CDR1 and CDR2 are MNHNS and SASEGT. CDR3 length equals 18 residues. V lost 2 bases and J lost 2, with 22 bases in between. Written as DNA, the CDR3 is TGTGCCAGCAGTGAACCCCTGGTGTTCCAGATCGAACCCTACGAGCAGTACTTC. It translates to CASSEPLVFQIEPYEQYF.

The rearrangement links TRBV6-5 to TRBJ2-7; D is unresolved. From germline, CDR1 is MNHEY and CDR2 SVGAGI. The V and J ends lost 2 bases and 3 bases respectively, with 14 bases between them. The CDR3 extends over 15 amino acids. CDR3 sequence: CASSYLTTCCYEQYF. CDR3 bases: TGTGCCAGCAGTTACCTTACAACCTGCTGCTACGAGCAGTACTTC.

The chain is built from TRBV5-6 and TRBJ1-2; TRBD1 matches at 7 bases. Germline trimming cut 4 bases from V and 7 bases from J; bases unmatched to any gene: 13. Germline CDR1 SGHDT, CDR2 YYEEEE. There are 15 residues in the CDR3. The CDR3 sequence: CASSRGQSALSGYTF. The CDR3 DNA follows: TGTGCCAGCAGCAGGGGACAGTCTGCCCTCTCTGGCTACACCTTC.

The CDR3 is CASSQDGGGYTGELFF. The DNA of the CDR3 is TGCGCCAGCAGCCAAGACGGCGGGGGGTACACCGGGGAGCTGTTTTTT. The genes are TRBV4-1 and TRBJ2-2; 8 nucleotides agree with TRBD2. Germline CDR1 is MGHRA and CDR2 is YSYEKL. V trimming: 0 bases; J trimming: 3 bases; junction bases outside the gene matches: 3. The CDR3 runs 16 residues.

The chain is built from TRBV13 and TRBJ2-7, with no clear D. Trimming removed 1 base at V and 1 base at J, with 8 bases between. The CDR3 covers 14 residues. Germline CDR1 reads PRHDT; CDR2 reads FYEKMQ (reference sequence). The CDR3 DNA follows: TGTGCCAGCAGCTTAGAACCCGGTTCCTACGAGCAGTACTTC. As protein: CASSLEPGSYEQYF.

The CDR3 DNA follows: TGTGCCAGCAGTTACTCCCGGGAGAGGACAAATTCACCCCTCCACTTT. Protein sequence: CASSYSRERTNSPLHF. This chain uses TRBV6-5 with TRBJ1-6, with a possible D match to TRBD1 (5 bases). The ends were cut back, 0 bases at V and 7 bases at J, with 13 bases in the middle. Germline-derived CDR1 and CDR2 are MNHEY and SVGAGI. The CDR3 covers 16 residues.

The genes are TRBV13 and TRBJ1-2; TRBD1 is a possible D gene (5 bases). Germline V CDR1 and CDR2: PRHDT, FYEKMQ (reference sequence). The CDR3 covers 12 residues. The V end was cut by 3 bases, the J end by 3 bases, with 5 bases between. The CDR3, as DNA: TGTGCCAGCAGCTTGACAGACTATGGCTACACCTTC. It yields the protein CASSLTDYGYTF.

The chain employs TRBV5-4 and TRBJ1-4, with 8 bases fitting TRBD1. Germline loops: CDR1 SGHNT, CDR2 YYREEE (reference sequence). The junction had 2 bases not matched to a gene; V was cut back by 0 bases and J by 7 bases. The CDR3 totals 14 residues. The CDR3 coding sequence is TGTGCCAGCAGCTTGGACAGGGGGGCTGAAAAACTGTTTTTT. This encodes CASSLDRGAEKLFF.

This clone was counted once. V gene TRBV6-5 combines with J gene TRBJ1-2; D not certain. Germline V gene data show CDR1 as MNHEY and CDR2 as SVGAGI. V was clipped by 5 bases and J by 6 bases, with 10 bases between them. The CDR3 length is 12 residues. The CDR3 bases are TGTGCCAGCAGTAGAGGGCCGGATGGCTACACCTTC. This sequence encodes CASSRGPDGYTF.

In the case of this clone: One end of the junction fails to match germline, which may point to a read error. The rearrangement uses TRBV7-7 and TRBJ2-1; a weak D match, TRBD1 (6 bases). This CDR3 has 15 residues. Germline V CDR1 and CDR2: SSHAT, FNYEAQ (reference sequence). DNA for the CDR3: TGTGCTAGCAGCTTAGATGGACAGCCCTACAATGAGCAGTTCTTC. Its protein is CASSLDGQPYNEQFF.

The V call is TRBV13, the J call TRBJ1-1; 9 bases are a match to TRBD1. This CDR3 region has 15 residues. CDR1 and CDR2 from the germline V gene are PRHDT and FYEKMQ (reference sequence). V gave up 5 bases and J gave up 1 base; unmatched junction bases: 5. The CDR3 DNA reads TGTGCCAGCAGCCCATGGGACAGGGCGAACACTGAAGCTTTCTTT. Translated, it gives CASSPWDRANTEAFF. Full variable domain (missing parts from reference TRBV13 and TRBJ1-1): AAGVIQSPRHLIKEKRETATLKCYPIPRHDTVYWYQQGPGQDPQFLISFYEKMQSDKGSIPDRFSAQQFSDYHSELNMSSLELGDSALYFCASSPWDRANTEAFFGQGTRLTVV.

V and J are TRBV19 and TRBJ2-1; 9 bases are a match to TRBD1. Germline V gene lookup returns CDR1 LNHDA and CDR2 SQIVND (reference sequence). The junction had 9 bases not matched to a gene; V was cut back by 6 bases and J by 9 bases. This CDR3 is built from 14 residues. CDR3 loop: CASRGTGWGGEQFF. The CDR3 nucleotides read TGTGCCAGTAGAGGGACAGGGTGGGGCGGTGAGCAGTTCTTC.

The chain employs TRBV6-4 and TRBJ1-1, with D tentatively TRBD1 (5 bases). V lost 2 bases and J lost 1, with 11 bases in between. The V gene's germline CDR1 is MRHNA and CDR2 SNTAGT. This CDR3 spans 15 amino acids. The CDR3 protein is CASSDGQGGNTEAFF. CDR3 nucleotide sequence: TGTGCCAGCAGTGACGGGCAGGGTGGGAACACTGAAGCTTTCTTT.

This clone was recorded once. The chain is built from TRBV7-9 and TRBJ2-7, with no clear D. Trimming stripped 5 bases from V and 3 bases from J, with 8 bases between. Germline CDR1 and CDR2: SEHNR and FQNEAQ (reference sequence). This CDR3 is 12 amino acids long. CDR3 in DNA: TGTGCCAGCAGCCCTACAGACTACGAGCAGTACTTC. Translated, it gives CASSPTDYEQYF.

The chain links TRBV13 to TRBJ2-1; D may be TRBD2 (5 bases). Germline V lookup: CDR1 PRHDT, CDR2 FYEKMQ (reference sequence). V was pared by 2 bases and J by 8 bases, with 10 bases between. CDR3 length: 13 residues. The CDR3 loop is CASSLFRGHEQFF. The CDR3 region has the DNA TGTGCCAGCAGCTTATTTCGCGGGCATGAGCAGTTCTTC.

V usage is TRBV6-4 and J usage is TRBJ2-3; 13 bases fit TRBD2. The V segment lost 5 bases and the J segment 5 bases; nucleotides outside the gene matches: 4. The CDR3 consists of 15 residues. CDR1 is MRHNA, CDR2 SNTAGT, per germline. The CDR3 spells CASSPTSGGQDTQYF. The CDR3, as DNA: TGTGCCAGCAGTCCGACTAGCGGGGGGCAAGATACGCAGTATTTT.

The gene calls are TRBV4-3 and TRBJ1-1; weak D call: TRBD1 (6 bases). Germline V CDR1 and CDR2: LGHNA, YSLEER. V lost 4 bases to trimming and J lost 5 bases, with 14 bases between them. The CDR3 sequence is 14 residues long. The CDR3 DNA reads as TGCGCCAGCAGCCTCACAGGGATGGGGACTGAAGCTTTCTTT. Its protein product is CASSLTGMGTEAFF.

The chain combines TRBV19 with TRBJ2-3; 16 bases align to TRBD2. Losses at the gene ends were 6 bases for V and 1 base for J; bases not matched to a gene: 16. The CDR3 spans 21 residues. Germline CDR1 is LNHDA and CDR2 is SQIVND (reference sequence). The CDR3 reads CASSRKGTSGGAWYRTDTQYF. The CDR3, as DNA: TGTGCCAGTAGCCGAAAGGGGACTAGCGGGGGGGCCTGGTATCGCACAGATACGCAGTATTTT.

This clone was recorded once. The chain is built from TRBV9 and TRBJ2-2; the D is unclear. V lost 2 bases to trimming and J lost 0 bases, with 2 bases between them. This CDR3 has 13 residues. CDR1 and CDR2 from the germline V gene are SGDLS and YYNGEE. This CDR3 reads CASSVTNTGELFF. CDR3 sequence (DNA): TGTGCCAGCAGCGTTACGAACACCGGGGAGCTGTTTTTT.